The subject of this entry is one TCR beta chain. As processed by the authors: Estimated nucleated cell counts came from reference gene primer amplification. The assay was immunoSEQ multiplex PCR, and TCRdb's table has in-frame clones only and misses some. Clone size and the V and J calls come from that table; the DNA yielded D and trimming. Of roughly 250,000 clones listed, roughly nine tenths were seen once; the top ten hold about 12%. The CDR3 sequence is 14 residues long. V dropped 2 bases and J dropped 2 bases, with 10 bases sitting between them. CDR1 and CDR2 from the germline V gene are SEHNR and FQNEAQ (reference sequence). These data come from a study of blood T cell repertoires in COVID-19. Study information: Samples of COVID-19 (acute and convalescent) were obtained from the United States, Italy and Spain.

Seattle-derived patients entered the study during active infection and were followed longitudinally. The gene calls are TRBV7-9 and TRBJ2-7; weak D call: TRBD2 (5 bases). The sequenced sample was peripheral blood. This TCR was recovered from a woman in her twenties or thirties with COVID-19, enrolled during active disease. The CDR3 is CASSLLRGAYEQYF. CDR3 sequence (DNA): TGTGCCAGCAGCTTACTCCGGGGAGCCTACGAGCAGTACTTC.